The 26 T cell receptor beta chains below come from one sample, sequenced in a study of T cell responses to AZD1222 COVID-19 vaccine. Method: immunoSEQ multiplex PCR; TCRdb's copy keeps in-frame clones and lacks some. Of roughly 180,000 clones listed, roughly 93% are singletons. Sequenced here: peripheral blood, sampled 28 days after the second dose of the MenACWY control vaccine. Receptor source: an adult who received the MenACWY meningococcal vaccine as a control.

The chain links TRBV12-3 or TRBV12-4 to TRBJ2-7; D possibly corresponds to TRBD1 (5 bases). The V gene lost 6 bases and the J gene lost 2 bases, with 11 bases spanning the gap. The CDR3 runs to 13 residues. CDR3 region: CASRTQGAYEQYF. CDR3 DNA: TGTGCCAGCAGAACCCAGGGCGCCTACGAGCAGTACTTC.

This clone was seen once. J is TRBJ1-1 and V is TRBV18; perhaps TRBD1 as D (6 bases). Trimming took 0 bases from V and 1 from J, leaving 15 bases between them. Germline loops: CDR1 KGHSH, CDR2 LQKENI. CDR3 length: 17 residues. CDR3 coding DNA: TGTGCCAGCTCACCACCGGGGGCCGGGGCGGCGAACACTGAAGCTTTCTTT. Its protein product is CASSPPGAGAANTEAFF.

CDR3 in amino acids: CASSLGRGSSYNEQFF. CDR3 bases: TGTGCCAGCAGCCTTGGGAGGGGGAGCTCCTACAATGAGCAGTTCTTC. The chain is built from TRBV6-4 and TRBJ2-1; tentatively, D is TRBD2 (7 bases). Germline CDR1 MRHNA, CDR2 SNTAGT. This CDR3 has 16 amino acids. The ends were cut back, 6 bases at V and 0 bases at J, with 15 bases in the middle.

This sequence joins TRBV3-1 (or the pseudogene TRBV3-2) and TRBJ2-4; 7 bases agree with TRBD2. Germline CDR1 is LGHDT and CDR2 is YNNKEL (reference sequence). This CDR3 comprises 15 residues. J was trimmed by 5 bases and V by 4 bases; bases with no gene match: 8. The CDR3 region has the DNA TGTGCCAGCAGCCCCACTTGGGCGGGGGAAAACATTCAGTACTTC. Amino acid sequence: CASSPTWAGENIQYF.

The chain joins TRBV5-4 to TRBJ2-1; 10 bases fit TRBD2. V shed 3 bases and J 3 bases; nucleotides not matched to a gene: 3. The CDR3 length is 15 residues. Germline V gene sequence: CDR1 SGHNT, CDR2 YYREEE (reference sequence). CDR3 sequence (DNA): TGTGCCAGCAGCTCTGGGACTAGCGACTACAATGAGCAGTTCTTC. Protein product: CASSSGTSDYNEQFF.

The chain carries TRBV27 and TRBJ1-2, with D possibly TRBD1 on 5 matching bases. The V gene's germline CDR1 is MNHEY and CDR2 SMNVEV (reference sequence). The CDR3 consists of 13 residues. The V end was cut by 5 bases, the J end by 5 bases, with 12 bases between. Here the CDR3 reads CASSEGPWYGYTF. As DNA, the CDR3 is TGTGCCAGCAGTGAGGGACCTTGGTATGGCTACACCTTC.

This clone was seen more than once but under ten times. The V call is TRBV3-1 (or the pseudogene TRBV3-2), the J call TRBJ2-2, with TRBD2 matching over 8 bases. Germline values: CDR1 LGHDT, CDR2 YNNKEL (reference sequence). The J segment lost 5 bases and the V segment lost 4 bases, leaving 6 bases of the junction unmatched. There are 15 residues in the CDR3. The CDR3 here is CASSPAGGSTGELFF. The CDR3 region has the DNA TGTGCCAGCAGCCCGGCGGGGGGTTCAACCGGGGAGCTGTTTTTT.

This chain uses TRBV6-2 or TRBV6-3 with TRBJ1-1; no clear D gene. This CDR3 has 14 amino acids. The V and J ends lost 4 bases and 0 bases respectively, with 9 bases between them. Germline values: CDR1 MNHEY, CDR2 SVGEGT. Here the CDR3 DNA reads TGTGCCAGCAGTTCGCCCCCGATGAACACTGAAGCTTTCTTT. Translating it yields CASSSPPMNTEAFF.

The chain couples TRBV25-1 to TRBJ1-1; D gene unclear. The ends were cut back, 5 bases at V and 0 bases at J, with 7 bases in the middle. The CDR3 covers 13 residues. Germline V gives CDR1 MGHDK, CDR2 SYGVNS. The CDR3 nucleotides are TGTGCCAGCAGTCGGAAAATGAACACTGAAGCTTTCTTT. Amino acid sequence: CASSRKMNTEAFF.

This clone occurred once. V is TRBV5-4 and J is TRBJ1-1; D gene uncertain. The ends were cut back, 0 bases at V and 5 bases at J, with 11 bases in the middle. The germline V gene has CDR1 SGHNT and CDR2 YYREEE (reference sequence). The CDR3 totals 14 residues. The chain's CDR3 is CASSLDGIGTEAFF. DNA of the CDR3: TGTGCCAGCAGCTTGGACGGAATCGGGACTGAAGCTTTCTTT.

This chain connects TRBV7-3 to TRBJ2-3; 15 bases fit TRBD2. J gave up 6 bases and V 3 bases, and 1 base lay outside the gene matches. Germline lookup yields CDR1 SGHTA and CDR2 FQGTGA. The CDR3 runs 15 residues. CDR3 sequence: CASSLGTSGRDTQYF. The DNA of the CDR3 is TGTGCCAGCAGCTTGGGGACTAGCGGGAGGGATACGCAGTATTTT. Complete variable domain (other parts from reference TRBV7-3 and TRBJ2-3): GAGVSQTPSNKVTEKGKYVELRCDPISGHTALYWYRQSLGQGPEFLIYFQGTGAADDSGLPNDRFFAVRPEGSVSTLKIQRTERGDSAVYLCASSLGTSGRDTQYFGPGTRLTVL.

This chain uses TRBV5-1 with TRBJ1-2; D possibly corresponds to TRBD1 (6 bases). Germline V lookup: CDR1 SGHRS, CDR2 YFSETQ. There are 13 residues in the CDR3. V was trimmed by 0 bases and J by 6 bases, leaving 9 bases between them. In nucleotides, the CDR3 is TGCGCCAGCAGCTTGGGGGCAGGGGATGGCTACACCTTC. Its protein product is CASSLGAGDGYTF. Variable domain in full (rest from reference TRBV5-1 and TRBJ1-2): KAGVTQTPRYLIKTRGQQVTLSCSPISGHRSVSWYQQTPGQGLQFLFEYFSETQRNKGNFPGRFSGRQFSNSRSEMNVSTLELGDSALYLCASSLGAGDGYTFGSGTRLTVV.

DNA of the CDR3: TGTGCCAGCAGTGAAGCGCGGGACAGAAATCAGCCCCAGCATTTT. Amino acids: CASSEARDRNQPQHF. V gene TRBV2 combines with J gene TRBJ1-5; the match to TRBD1 covers 7 bases. V was clipped by 0 bases and J by 4 bases; unmatched bases: 3. This CDR3 has 15 residues. CDR1 SNHLY and CDR2 FYNNEI come from the germline V gene.

A single count supports this clone. The chain carries TRBV7-9 and TRBJ1-2; possibly TRBD1 for D (6 bases). The CDR3 covers 11 residues. V was trimmed by 4 bases and J by 14 bases, leaving 14 bases between them. Germline CDR1 reads SEHNR; CDR2 reads FQNEAQ (reference sequence). CDR3 residues: CASSSTGQVTF. DNA of the CDR3: TGTGCCAGCAGCTCAACGGGACAAGTAACCTTC.

V usage is TRBV4-2 and J usage is TRBJ1-2; D not certain. V was clipped by 0 bases and J by 2 bases, with 4 bases between them. The CDR3 has 13 amino acids. Germline lookup yields CDR1 LGHNA and CDR2 YNFKEQ. CDR3 bases: TGTGCCAGCAGCCAAGATCGAAACTATGGCTACACCTTC. Translated, it gives CASSQDRNYGYTF.

The V and J genes are TRBV2 and TRBJ1-1; D is unresolved. The CDR3 sequence is 14 residues long. Trimming cost V 1 base and J 1 base, with 7 bases left between them. Germline V lookup: CDR1 SNHLY, CDR2 FYNNEI. The CDR3 protein is CASSEGKKNTEAFF. In DNA form, the CDR3 reads TGTGCCAGCAGTGAAGGCAAGAAGAACACTGAAGCTTTCTTT.

The chain couples TRBV28 to TRBJ1-1; D is undetermined. Trimming stripped 4 bases from V and 5 bases from J, with 8 bases between. The CDR3 is 12 amino acids. Per germline, CDR1 MDHEN and CDR2 SYDVKM. The chain's CDR3 is CASSWGGTEAFF. In nucleotides, the CDR3 is TGTGCCAGCAGTTGGGGAGGTACTGAAGCTTTCTTT.

The rearrangement links TRBV24-1 to TRBJ1-6; the D gene is possibly TRBD1 (5 bases). The CDR3 consists of 17 residues. V was pared by 4 bases and J by 8 bases, with 20 bases between. Germline values: CDR1 KGHDR, CDR2 SFDVKD. CDR3 sequence: CATSDLPGPTIYSPLHF. The CDR3 region has the DNA TGTGCCACCAGTGACCTTCCGGGACCAACGATCTATTCACCCCTCCACTTT.

The chain uses TRBV5-1 and TRBJ2-7; D perhaps matches TRBD2 (5 bases). Trimming shortened V by 4 bases and J by 0 bases, and 11 bases separated the two germline ends. The CDR3 has 14 amino acids. Germline V CDR1 and CDR2: SGHRS, YFSETQ. This CDR3 reads CASSPSGSSYEQYF. In nucleotides, the CDR3 is TGCGCCAGCAGCCCAAGCGGAAGCTCCTACGAGCAGTACTTC. Full variable domain (missing parts from reference TRBV5-1 and TRBJ2-7): KAGVTQTPRYLIKTRGQQVTLSCSPISGHRSVSWYQQTPGQGLQFLFEYFSETQRNKGNFPGRFSGRQFSNSRSEMNVSTLELGDSALYLCASSPSGSSYEQYFGPGTRLTVT.

The rearrangement uses TRBV2 and TRBJ2-7, with 7 bases that match TRBD1. Germline CDR1 SNHLY, CDR2 FYNNEI. The ends lost 8 bases at V and 7 bases at J; junction bases unmatched: 8. There are 12 residues in the CDR3. CDR3: CASSGTVREQYF. The CDR3 bases are TGTGCCAGCTCCGGGACAGTGCGGGAGCAGTACTTC. Looking up the rest from reference TRBV2 and TRBJ2-7 gives the full variable domain: EPEVTQTPSHQVTQMGQEVILRCVPISNHLYFYWYRQILGQKVEFLVSFYNNEISEKSEIFDDQFSVERPDGSNFTLKIRSTKLEDSAMYFCASSGTVREQYFGPGTRLTVT.

The V and J genes are TRBV11-1 and TRBJ1-4; 7 bases are shared with TRBD1. CDR1 and CDR2 (germline): SGHAT, FQDESV (reference sequence). V dropped 6 bases and J dropped 8; count of bases not matched to a gene: 6. This CDR3 has 13 residues. CDR3 amino acids: CASSQGVAEKLFF. The CDR3 region has the DNA TGTGCCAGCAGTCAGGGGGTTGCGGAAAAACTGTTTTTT.

This clone was recorded once. The chain carries TRBV4-1 and TRBJ1-2, with 8 bases matching TRBD1. Germline CDR1 is MGHRA and CDR2 is YSYEKL. The ends lost 5 bases at V and 5 bases at J; junction bases unmatched: 10. The CDR3 is 15 amino acids. The CDR3: CASSWLTGAEYGYTF. The CDR3 bases are TGCGCCAGCAGCTGGCTGACAGGGGCCGAGTATGGCTACACCTTC.

The chain employs TRBV25-1 and TRBJ1-1; D is perhaps TRBD1 (5 bases). CDR1 and CDR2 from the germline V gene are MGHDK and SYGVNS. The CDR3 runs 14 residues. The V end lost 6 bases, the J end lost 1 base, and 12 bases lay between the germline ends. CDR3 region: CASRETGGNTEAFF. As DNA, the CDR3 is TGTGCCAGCAGAGAGACCGGGGGGAACACTGAAGCTTTCTTT. Using reference TRBV25-1 and TRBJ1-1 for the parts outside the CDR3, the full variable domain is EADIYQTPRYLVIGTGKKITLECSQTMGHDKMYWYQQDPGMELHLIHYSYGVNSTEKGDLSSESTVSRIRTEHFPLTLESARPSHTSQYLCASRETGGNTEAFFGQGTRLTVV.

This clone was observed a single time. In DNA form, the CDR3 reads TGTGCCAGCAGTGAATTGACACCTCAAGAGACCCAGTACTTC. It translates to CASSELTPQETQYF. V gene TRBV2 combines with J gene TRBJ2-5, with no clear D. The germline V and J ends were trimmed by 2 bases and 2 bases, with 9 bases remaining between them. The length of the CDR3 is 14 residues. CDR1 and CDR2 (germline): SNHLY, FYNNEI. Together with reference TRBV2 and TRBJ2-5, the CDR3 gives the full variable domain: EPEVTQTPSHQVTQMGQEVILRCVPISNHLYFYWYRQILGQKVEFLVSFYNNEISEKSEIFDDQFSVERPDGSNFTLKIRSTKLEDSAMYFCASSELTPQETQYFGPGTRLLVL.

This clone was picked up one time. This chain joins TRBV9 and TRBJ1-3; D is possibly TRBD1 (6 bases). With 4 bases removed from V and 2 bases from J, the gap between germline ends came to 13 bases. Per germline, CDR1 SGDLS and CDR2 YYNGEE. The CDR3 length is 15 residues. CDR3 nucleotide sequence: TGTGCCAGCAGCCCAGGACAGTCGACTGGAAACACCATATATTTT. Protein sequence: CASSPGQSTGNTIYF.

This clone was seen a single time. V usage is TRBV6-1 and J usage is TRBJ2-1, with TRBD1 matching 10 bases. Trimming took 3 bases from V and 1 from J; bases not matched to a gene: 3. This CDR3 spans 16 amino acids. The germline V gene encodes CDR1 MNHNS and CDR2 SASEGT. The CDR3 protein is CASSERDRGSYNEQFF. CDR3 sequence (DNA): TGTGCCAGCAGTGAGAGGGACAGGGGATCCTACAATGAGCAGTTCTTC.